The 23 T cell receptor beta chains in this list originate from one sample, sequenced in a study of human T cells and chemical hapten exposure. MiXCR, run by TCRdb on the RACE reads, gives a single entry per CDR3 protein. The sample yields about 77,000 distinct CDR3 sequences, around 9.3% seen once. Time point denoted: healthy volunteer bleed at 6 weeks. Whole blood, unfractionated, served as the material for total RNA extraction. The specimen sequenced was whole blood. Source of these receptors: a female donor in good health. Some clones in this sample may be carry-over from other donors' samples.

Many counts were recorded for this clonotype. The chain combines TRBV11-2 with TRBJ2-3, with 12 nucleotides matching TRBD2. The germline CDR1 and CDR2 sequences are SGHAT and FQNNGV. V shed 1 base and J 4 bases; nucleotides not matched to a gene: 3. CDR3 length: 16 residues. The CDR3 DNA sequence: TGTGCCAGCAGCTTAGGACTAGCGGGGGCGGCAGATACGCAGTATTTT. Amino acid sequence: CASSLGLAGAADTQYF.

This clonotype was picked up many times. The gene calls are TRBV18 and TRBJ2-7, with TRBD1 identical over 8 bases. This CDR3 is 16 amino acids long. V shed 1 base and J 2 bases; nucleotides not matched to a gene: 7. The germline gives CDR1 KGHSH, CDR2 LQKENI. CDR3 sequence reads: CASSPLRRGRAYEQYF. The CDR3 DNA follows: TGTGCCAGCTCACCACTGCGCAGGGGGCGCGCCTACGAGCAGTACTTC.

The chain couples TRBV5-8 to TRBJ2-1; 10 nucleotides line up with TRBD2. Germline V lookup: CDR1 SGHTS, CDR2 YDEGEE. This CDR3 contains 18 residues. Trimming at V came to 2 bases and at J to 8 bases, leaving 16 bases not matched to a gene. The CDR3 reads CASSFLAGAQDKGDEQFF. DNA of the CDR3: TGTGCCAGCAGCTTCCTAGCGGGGGCCCAAGACAAAGGCGATGAGCAGTTCTTC.

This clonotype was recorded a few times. The CDR3 DNA follows: TGCAGTTTACGCCTAGCGGGGGTCACAGATACGCAGTATTTT. It encodes CSLRLAGVTDTQYF. The chain joins TRBV20-1 to TRBJ2-3; 10 bases match TRBD2. The germline gives CDR1 DFQATT, CDR2 SNEGSKA (reference sequence). The CDR3 totals 14 residues. Losses at the gene ends were 8 bases for V and 2 bases for J; bases not matched to a gene: 7.

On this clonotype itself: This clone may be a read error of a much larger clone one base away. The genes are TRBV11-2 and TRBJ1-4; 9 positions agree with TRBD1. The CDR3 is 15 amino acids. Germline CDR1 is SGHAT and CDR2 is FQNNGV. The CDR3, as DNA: TGTGCCAACAGCACGGGGACAGGGACAAATGAAAAACTGTTTTTT. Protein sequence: CANSTGTGTNEKLFF. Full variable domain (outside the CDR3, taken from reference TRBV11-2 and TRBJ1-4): EAGVAQSPRYKIIEKRQSVAFWCNPISGHATLYWYQQILGQGPKLLIQFQNNGVVDDSQLPKDRFSAERLKGVDSTLKIQPAKLEDSAVYLCANSTGTGTNEKLFFGSGTQLSVL.

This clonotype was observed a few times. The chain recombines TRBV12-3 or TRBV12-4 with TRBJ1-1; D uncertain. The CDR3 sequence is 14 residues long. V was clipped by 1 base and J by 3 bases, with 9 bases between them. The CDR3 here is CASSLGETDTEAFF. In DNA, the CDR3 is TGTGCCAGCAGTTTAGGGGAGACGGACACTGAAGCTTTCTTT.

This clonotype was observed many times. The CDR3 sequence is CASSLAGRRISATNEKLFF. CDR3 DNA sequence: TGTGCCAGCAGCTTAGCGGGGAGACGTATCAGTGCAACTAATGAAAAACTGTTTTTT. V usage is TRBV7-8 and J usage is TRBJ1-4; D ambiguous. Deletions cut 0 bases from V and 0 bases from J, with 17 bases between. The CDR3 length is 19 residues. CDR1 is SGHVS, CDR2 FQNEAQ, per germline.

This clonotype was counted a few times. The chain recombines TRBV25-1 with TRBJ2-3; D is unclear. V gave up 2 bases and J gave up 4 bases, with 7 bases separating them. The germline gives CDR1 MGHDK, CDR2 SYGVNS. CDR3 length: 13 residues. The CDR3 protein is CASSEILSDTQYF. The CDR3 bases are TGTGCCAGCAGTGAAATTTTATCAGATACGCAGTATTTT.

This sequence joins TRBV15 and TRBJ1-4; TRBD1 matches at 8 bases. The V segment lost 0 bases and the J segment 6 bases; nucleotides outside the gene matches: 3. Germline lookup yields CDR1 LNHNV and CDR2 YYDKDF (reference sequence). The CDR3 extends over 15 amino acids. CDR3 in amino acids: CATSRDRGRDEKLFF. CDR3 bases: TGTGCCACCAGCAGAGACAGGGGGCGTGATGAAAAACTGTTTTTT.

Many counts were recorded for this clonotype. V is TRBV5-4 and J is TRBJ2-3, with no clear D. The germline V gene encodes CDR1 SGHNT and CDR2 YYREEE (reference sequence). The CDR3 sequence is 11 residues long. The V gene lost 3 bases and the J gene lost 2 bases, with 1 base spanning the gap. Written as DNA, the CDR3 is TGTGCCAGCAGCTCCACAGATACGCAGTATTTT. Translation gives CASSSTDTQYF.

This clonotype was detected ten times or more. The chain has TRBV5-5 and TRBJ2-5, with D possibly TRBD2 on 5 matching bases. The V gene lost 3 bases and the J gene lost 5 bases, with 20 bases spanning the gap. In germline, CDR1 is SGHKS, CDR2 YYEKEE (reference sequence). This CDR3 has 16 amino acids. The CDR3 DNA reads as TGTGCCAGCAGCTCCCGGAAGGACTGGAACTTCGAGACCCAGTACTTC. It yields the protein CASSSRKDWNFETQYF.

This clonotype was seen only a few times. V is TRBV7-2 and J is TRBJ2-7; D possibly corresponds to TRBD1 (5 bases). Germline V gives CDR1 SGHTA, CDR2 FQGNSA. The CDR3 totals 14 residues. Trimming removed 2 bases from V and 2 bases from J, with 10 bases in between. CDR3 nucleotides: TGTGCCAGCAGCTTAAGGGGATTGACCTACGAGCAGTACTTC. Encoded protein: CASSLRGLTYEQYF.

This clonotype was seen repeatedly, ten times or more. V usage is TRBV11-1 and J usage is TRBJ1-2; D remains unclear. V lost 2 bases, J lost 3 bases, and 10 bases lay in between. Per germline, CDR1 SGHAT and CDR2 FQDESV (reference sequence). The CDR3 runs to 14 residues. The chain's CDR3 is CASSLSGGDYGYTF. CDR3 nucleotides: TGTGCCAGCAGCTTATCAGGCGGTGACTATGGCTACACCTTC.

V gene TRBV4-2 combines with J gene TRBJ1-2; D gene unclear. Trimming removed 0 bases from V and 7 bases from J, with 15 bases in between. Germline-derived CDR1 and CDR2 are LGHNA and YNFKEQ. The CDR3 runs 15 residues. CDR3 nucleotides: TGTGCCAGCAGCCAAGATCCGTCTGGGGATGGTGGCTACACCTTC. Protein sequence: CASSQDPSGDGGYTF.

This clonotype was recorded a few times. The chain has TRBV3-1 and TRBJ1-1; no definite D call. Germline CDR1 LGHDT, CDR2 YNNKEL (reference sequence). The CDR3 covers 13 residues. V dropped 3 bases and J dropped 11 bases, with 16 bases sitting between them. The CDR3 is CASSQVDGDGAFF. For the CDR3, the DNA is TGTGCCAGCAGCCAGGTCGACGGCGATGGGGCTTTCTTT.

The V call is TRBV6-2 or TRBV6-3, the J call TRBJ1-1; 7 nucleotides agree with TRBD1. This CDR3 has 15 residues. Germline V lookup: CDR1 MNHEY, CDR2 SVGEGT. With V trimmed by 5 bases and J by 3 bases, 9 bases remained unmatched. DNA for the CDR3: TGTGCCAGCAGTCAACTCAGGGGGGGTCACACTGAAGCTTTCTTT. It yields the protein CASSQLRGGHTEAFF.

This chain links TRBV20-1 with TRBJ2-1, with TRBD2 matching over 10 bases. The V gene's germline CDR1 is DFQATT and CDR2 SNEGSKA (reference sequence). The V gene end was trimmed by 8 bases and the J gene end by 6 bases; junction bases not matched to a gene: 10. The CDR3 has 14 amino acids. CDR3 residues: CSTASGLALNEQFF. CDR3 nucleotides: TGCAGTACTGCCTCGGGACTAGCGCTCAATGAGCAGTTCTTC.

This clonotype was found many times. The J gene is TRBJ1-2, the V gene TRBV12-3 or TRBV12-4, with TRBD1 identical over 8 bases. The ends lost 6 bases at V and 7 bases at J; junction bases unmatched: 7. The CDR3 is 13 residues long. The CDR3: CASSSRQGSGYTF. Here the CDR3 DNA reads TGTGCCAGCAGCTCCCGACAGGGGAGTGGCTACACCTTC.

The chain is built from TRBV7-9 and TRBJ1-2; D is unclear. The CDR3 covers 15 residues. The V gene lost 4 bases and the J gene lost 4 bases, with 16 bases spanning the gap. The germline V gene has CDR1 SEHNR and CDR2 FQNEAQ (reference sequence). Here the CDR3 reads CASSSLPAGGYGYTF. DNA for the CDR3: TGTGCCAGCAGCTCTCTCCCCGCGGGTGGCTATGGCTACACCTTC.

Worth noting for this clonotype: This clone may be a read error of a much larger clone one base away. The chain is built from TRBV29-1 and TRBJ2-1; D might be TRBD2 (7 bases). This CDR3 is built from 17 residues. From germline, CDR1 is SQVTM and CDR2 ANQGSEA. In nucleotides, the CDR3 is TGCAGCGCCACCCCGTCCGGGGGGCCTGAGTTAGGCAATAAGCAGTTCTTC. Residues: CSATPSGGPELGNKQFF.

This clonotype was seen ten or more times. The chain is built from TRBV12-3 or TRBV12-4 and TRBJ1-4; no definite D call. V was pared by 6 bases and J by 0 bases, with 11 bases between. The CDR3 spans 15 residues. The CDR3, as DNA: TGTGCCAGCAGCGATAAGAGTGCAACTAATGAAAAACTGTTTTTT. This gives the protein CASSDKSATNEKLFF.

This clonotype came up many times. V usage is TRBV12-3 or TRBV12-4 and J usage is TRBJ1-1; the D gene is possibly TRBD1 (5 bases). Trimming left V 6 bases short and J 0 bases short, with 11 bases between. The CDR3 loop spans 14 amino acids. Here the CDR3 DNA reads TGTGCCAGCAGCCTGGGACGGCTGAACACTGAAGCTTTCTTT. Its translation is CASSLGRLNTEAFF.

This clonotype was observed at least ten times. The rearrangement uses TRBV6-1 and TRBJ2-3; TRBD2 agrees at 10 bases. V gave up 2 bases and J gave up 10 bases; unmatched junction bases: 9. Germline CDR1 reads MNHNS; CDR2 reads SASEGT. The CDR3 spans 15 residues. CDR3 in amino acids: CASSELAGADLPQYF. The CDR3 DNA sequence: TGTGCCAGCAGTGAACTAGCGGGGGCCGACCTTCCGCAGTATTTT.